This passage covers 29 T cell receptor beta chains from one sample sequenced in a study of shared clonotypes between healthy human individuals. Data came from immunoSEQ multiplex PCR; TCRdb stores just in-frame clones and leaves some out. There are approximately 2,300,000 clones in the sample; 85% to 95% occur only once, and around 0.35% lies in the top ten. Material for sequencing was naive CD4+ T cells from PBMCs. Subset denoted: CD45RA+ positively selected. The receptors originated from a man aged 18 to 30 in good health. Some clones in this sample may be carry-over from other donors' samples.

This clone was detected a few times. The chain employs TRBV19 and TRBJ1-5; TRBD1 matches 11 bases. The junction had 9 bases not matched to a gene; V was cut back by 6 bases and J by 5 bases. Germline V gene sequence: CDR1 LNHDA, CDR2 SQIVND (reference sequence). CDR3 length: 16 residues. As DNA, the CDR3 is TGTGCCAGTAGCAACCTCTGGACAGGGGGCCATCAGCCCCAGCATTTT. Translated, it gives CASSNLWTGGHQPQHF. The full variable domain, with the rest looked up from reference TRBV19 and TRBJ1-5, is DGGITQSPKYLFRKEGQNVTLSCEQNLNHDAMYWYRQDPGQGLRLIYYSQIVNDFQKGDIAEGYSVSREKKESFPLTVTSAQKNPTAFYLCASSNLWTGGHQPQHFGDGTRLSIL.

This clone was counted a single time. The chain combines TRBV5-4 with TRBJ2-5, with D perhaps assigned TRBD1 or TRBD2 (6 bases each). The CDR3 has 14 residues. V was trimmed by 3 bases and J by 5 bases, leaving 14 bases between them. Germline V lookup: CDR1 SGHNT, CDR2 YYREEE (reference sequence). Here the CDR3 reads CASSYQQGGETQYF. CDR3 in DNA: TGTGCCAGCAGCTATCAACAGGGAGGCGAGACCCAGTACTTC. Filled out from reference TRBV5-4 and TRBJ2-5, the complete variable domain reads ETGVTQSPTHLIKTRGQQVTLRCSSQSGHNTVSWYQQALGQGPQFIFQYYREEENGRGNFPPRFSGLQFPNYSSELNVNALELDDSALYLCASSYQQGGETQYFGPGTRLLVL.

This sequence joins TRBV6-5 and TRBJ1-2; perhaps TRBD1 as D (5 bases). Germline V CDR1 and CDR2: MNHEY, SVGAGI. The CDR3 length is 14 residues. V gave up 0 bases and J gave up 10 bases, with 15 bases separating them. CDR3 bases: TGTGCCAGCAGTTACTCTAAGGGGCACGGGATCTACACCTTC. This codes for CASSYSKGHGIYTF.

This chain joins TRBV5-6 and TRBJ1-3; tentatively, D is TRBD1 (6 bases). Trimming took 4 bases from V and 4 from J, leaving 12 bases between them. Germline-derived CDR1 and CDR2 are SGHDT and YYEEEE. This CDR3 has 14 residues. The CDR3 nucleotides are TGTGCCAGCAGCCCAGGGGAAATAGGAAACACCATATATTTT. The encoded protein is CASSPGEIGNTIYF.

This clone has a single count. The V call is TRBV29-1, the J call TRBJ1-2; perhaps TRBD1 as D (5 bases). CDR3 length: 14 residues. Germline V gene sequence: CDR1 SQVTM, CDR2 ANQGSEA. Trimming shortened V by 3 bases and J by 7 bases, and 18 bases separated the two germline ends. The CDR3 DNA follows: TGCAGCGTTGATAAACCGGGGCATATCGGTGGCTACACCTTC. Its protein product is CSVDKPGHIGGYTF.

The chain combines TRBV5-1 with TRBJ1-3; the D is unclear. The CDR3 has 13 amino acids. The V end was cut by 2 bases, the J end by 8 bases, with 11 bases between. The germline V gene has CDR1 SGHRS and CDR2 YFSETQ. In DNA form, the CDR3 reads TGCGCCAGCAGCTTCCGGGAGTGGGACACCATATATTTT. Its protein product is CASSFREWDTIYF.

This clone was counted a single time. V is TRBV7-9 and J is TRBJ2-1, with TRBD1 matching 9 bases. This CDR3 spans 17 amino acids. The V and J ends lost 1 base and 5 bases, in that order; junction bases with no gene match: 9. Germline-derived CDR1 and CDR2 are SEHNR and FQNEAQ (reference sequence). CDR3: CASSLGPQGARNNEQFF. In DNA, the CDR3 is TGTGCCAGCAGCTTAGGGCCACAGGGGGCAAGGAACAATGAGCAGTTCTTC.

V gene TRBV5-1 combines with J gene TRBJ2-5; 7 positions match TRBD2. The CDR3 runs 18 residues. Germline CDR1 SGHRS, CDR2 YFSETQ. Germline trimming cut 0 bases from V and 5 bases from J; bases unmatched to any gene: 16. CDR3 nucleotide sequence: TGCGCCAGCAGCTTGGGGGCTGGGAGCGGGGAATCTTGGGAGACCCAGTACTTC. This sequence encodes CASSLGAGSGESWETQYF. The whole variable domain, filled in from reference TRBV5-1 and TRBJ2-5, reads KAGVTQTPRYLIKTRGQQVTLSCSPISGHRSVSWYQQTPGQGLQFLFEYFSETQRNKGNFPGRFSGRQFSNSRSEMNVSTLELGDSALYLCASSLGAGSGESWETQYFGPGTRLLVL.

V usage is TRBV5-1 and J usage is TRBJ2-5; D perhaps matches TRBD2 (6 bases). Trimming removed 5 bases from V and 7 bases from J, with 18 bases in between. CDR3 size: 14 residues. Looked up from germline, CDR1 is SGHRS and CDR2 is YFSETQ. The CDR3 nucleotides read TGCGCCAGCAGTCCCGAGGGAGGCCTGGGGACCCAGTACTTC. Translated, it gives CASSPEGGLGTQYF.

This chain joins TRBV9 and TRBJ2-7, with D possibly matching TRBD1 (6 bases). Germline V gene lookup returns CDR1 SGDLS and CDR2 YYNGEE. The ends were cut back, 4 bases at V and 5 bases at J, with 16 bases in the middle. The CDR3 extends over 14 amino acids. CDR3 nucleotides: TGTGCCAGCAGCCCCAGACAGGCGTTCGACGAGCAGTACTTC. Encoded protein: CASSPRQAFDEQYF.

The chain has TRBV2 and TRBJ1-1; no firm D call. CDR1 is SNHLY and CDR2 is FYNNEI in the germline V gene. V was pared by 11 bases and J by 4 bases, with 17 bases between. The CDR3 is 13 residues long. DNA for the CDR3: TGTGCCGCTTTAGTTGAGGCGGTCACTGAAGCTTTCTTT. Translation gives CAALVEAVTEAFF.

The chain couples TRBV19 to TRBJ1-4; D is uncertain. Germline values: CDR1 LNHDA, CDR2 SQIVND (reference sequence). The germline V and J ends were trimmed by 2 bases and 8 bases, with 15 bases remaining between them. The CDR3 contains 15 residues. CDR3 in amino acids: CASSINTWAGEKLFF. CDR3 DNA sequence: TGTGCCAGTAGTATAAACACCTGGGCGGGGGAAAAACTGTTTTTT.

J is TRBJ2-3 and V is TRBV28; 7 bases line up with TRBD2. Looked up from germline, CDR1 is MDHEN and CDR2 is SYDVKM. The CDR3 has 16 residues. J was trimmed by 1 base and V by 6 bases; bases with no gene match: 10. The CDR3 DNA follows: TGTGCCAGCAGCTACCCATTTGGGGGGGGCACAGATACGCAGTATTTT. Its translation is CASSYPFGGGTDTQYF.

The sample holds one count of this clone. The chain recombines TRBV7-9 with TRBJ2-7, with D tentatively TRBD2 (6 bases). This CDR3 is 16 amino acids long. CDR1 is SEHNR, CDR2 FQNEAQ, per germline (reference sequence). The V and J ends lost 5 bases and 2 bases respectively, with 19 bases between them. The CDR3 loop is CASSQDRTTRPYEQYF. CDR3 sequence (DNA): TGTGCCAGCAGCCAAGACCGGACTACGCGCCCCTACGAGCAGTACTTC. Using reference TRBV7-9 and TRBJ2-7 for the parts outside the CDR3, the full variable domain is DTGVSQNPRHKITKRGQNVTFRCDPISEHNRLYWYRQTLGQGPEFLTYFQNEAQLEKSRLLSDRFSAERPKGSFSTLEIQRTEQGDSAMYLCASSQDRTTRPYEQYFGPGTRLTVT.

This sequence joins TRBV10-3 and TRBJ2-5; no definite D call. Trimming shortened V by 1 base and J by 4 bases, and 4 bases separated the two germline ends. Looked up from germline, CDR1 is ENHRY and CDR2 is SYGVKD. This CDR3 comprises 12 residues. CDR3 sequence: CAISEYGETQYF. The DNA of the CDR3 is TGTGCCATCAGTGAGTACGGAGAGACCCAGTACTTC.

This clone was seen just once. The chain carries TRBV28 and TRBJ2-3; tentatively, D is TRBD1 (5 bases). Trimming removed 3 bases at V and 3 bases at J, with 13 bases between. This CDR3 contains 15 residues. Looked up from germline, CDR1 is MDHEN and CDR2 is SYDVKM. CDR3 DNA sequence: TGTGCCAGCAGTTTTAGGGGCGCTCGGACAGATACGCAGTATTTT. Translating it yields CASSFRGARTDTQYF.

J is TRBJ2-2 and V is TRBV5-4, with 8 bases aligning to TRBD1. Per the germline V gene, CDR1 is SGHNT and CDR2 is YYREEE (reference sequence). This CDR3 region has 15 residues. J gave up 7 bases and V 2 bases, and 7 bases lay outside the gene matches. The CDR3 is CASSFPGGEGGELFF. The CDR3 DNA sequence: TGTGCCAGCAGCTTCCCAGGGGGCGAAGGCGGGGAGCTGTTTTTT.

The chain recombines TRBV11-2 with TRBJ2-1, with a tentative D call TRBD2 (5 bases). Per the germline V gene, CDR1 is SGHAT and CDR2 is FQNNGV. The CDR3 totals 18 residues. V was clipped by 5 bases and J by 7 bases, with 27 bases between them. The CDR3 sequence is CASSPRGPGGVGYNEQFF. CDR3 nucleotides: TGTGCCAGCAGCCCAAGAGGCCCCGGAGGCGTAGGTTATAATGAGCAGTTCTTC.

This clone was seen a single time. The chain joins TRBV28 to TRBJ1-2; D unclear. V lost 8 bases and J 1 base, leaving 17 bases between the germline ends. The CDR3 loop spans 15 amino acids. The germline gives CDR1 MDHEN, CDR2 SYDVKM. This CDR3 reads CASLWAGGLNYGYTF. The CDR3 DNA reads TGTGCCAGCCTGTGGGCGGGAGGGCTTAACTATGGCTACACCTTC.

The chain employs TRBV19 and TRBJ2-2; D call uncertain. This CDR3 is built from 13 residues. V was pared by 10 bases and J by 4 bases, with 13 bases between. Germline CDR1 is LNHDA and CDR2 is SQIVND (reference sequence). The CDR3 loop is CATARWVTGELFF. The CDR3 DNA follows: TGTGCCACGGCTCGGTGGGTCACCGGGGAGCTGTTTTTT.

Comments on this clone: The sample has other DNA sequences that encode this CDR3 too. The chain has TRBV9 and TRBJ2-3; D gene uncertain. Per the germline V gene, CDR1 is SGDLS and CDR2 is YYNGEE. This CDR3 is 14 amino acids long. The V gene lost 0 bases and the J gene lost 1 base, with 6 bases spanning the gap. This CDR3 is CASSVARGTDTQYF. DNA for the CDR3: TGTGCCAGCAGCGTAGCCAGAGGCACAGATACGCAGTATTTT.

The chain combines TRBV7-3 with TRBJ2-1, with 9 bases that match TRBD2. Germline trimming cut 5 bases from V and 9 bases from J; bases unmatched to any gene: 5. The germline gives CDR1 SGHTA, CDR2 FQGTGA. CDR3 length: 13 residues. The CDR3 DNA is TGTGCCAGCAGCGCGGGACTAGCCCGTGAGCAGTTCTTC. It codes for CASSAGLAREQFF.

This chain connects TRBV5-1 to TRBJ1-4; D is undetermined. The V and J ends lost 2 bases and 4 bases respectively, with 9 bases between them. This CDR3 has 14 residues. The V gene's germline CDR1 is SGHRS and CDR2 YFSETQ. The CDR3 DNA reads as TGCGCCAGCAGCTTATCAGGAGTTAATGAAAAACTGTTTTTT. Protein product: CASSLSGVNEKLFF.

Remarks on this clone: This specimen includes other DNA sequences encoding the same CDR3. J is TRBJ1-2 and V is TRBV28; no clear D gene. Trimming removed 5 bases at V and 0 bases at J, with 7 bases between. CDR1 is MDHEN and CDR2 is SYDVKM in the germline V gene. The CDR3 has 13 residues. The CDR3 DNA reads TGTGCCAGCAGTCGAAGTGCTAACTATGGCTACACCTTC. It translates to CASSRSANYGYTF.

The chain combines TRBV23-1 with TRBJ1-3, with D uncertain. TRBV23-1 is noted as an ORF with a role that remains uncertain. The length of the CDR3 is 16 residues. With 0 bases removed from V and 4 bases from J, the gap between germline ends came to 13 bases. The CDR3 sequence: CASSQSNRVLGNTIYF. The CDR3 DNA sequence: TGCGCCAGCAGTCAATCGAATCGGGTTCTGGGAAACACCATATATTTT.

The chain joins TRBV29-1 to TRBJ2-5; the D is unclear. The CDR3 runs 12 residues. Trimming removed 1 base at V and 5 bases at J, with 8 bases between. CDR1 and CDR2 from the germline V gene are SQVTM and ANQGSEA. CDR3 loop: CSVEGLSETQYF. The CDR3 DNA reads as TGCAGCGTTGAAGGCCTCAGCGAGACCCAGTACTTC.

The V and J genes are TRBV28 and TRBJ2-1; D may correspond to TRBD1 or TRBD2 (5 bases each). The V and J ends lost 6 bases and 1 base respectively, with 13 bases between them. The germline gives CDR1 MDHEN, CDR2 SYDVKM. This CDR3 region has 15 residues. The CDR3 coding sequence is TGTGCCAGCAGCGAGGGGTCCCCTTCCTACAATGAGCAGTTCTTC. It translates to CASSEGSPSYNEQFF.

V gene TRBV5-1 combines with J gene TRBJ2-3; no firm D call. CDR1 SGHRS and CDR2 YFSETQ come from the germline V gene. This CDR3 has 16 residues. The V gene lost 4 bases and the J gene lost 0 bases, with 15 bases spanning the gap. The CDR3 region is CASSPSLWRSTDTQYF. CDR3 sequence (DNA): TGCGCCAGCAGCCCGAGCCTTTGGCGGAGCACAGATACGCAGTATTTT.

This chain uses TRBV6-6 with TRBJ1-4; 10 bases line up with TRBD1. V was pared by 5 bases and J by 0 bases, with 3 bases of the junction left unmatched. The germline gives CDR1 MNHNY, CDR2 SVGAGI (reference sequence). The CDR3 contains 16 residues. CDR3 sequence (DNA): TGTGCCAGCAGTAGGGACAGGGGACCAACTAATGAAAAACTGTTTTTT. Translated: CASSRDRGPTNEKLFF.